Relative to its sample, the clone carrying this T cell receptor (beta chain) is medium-sized. This CDR3 contains 15 residues. V lost 3 bases to trimming and J lost 3 bases, with 13 bases between them. In TCRdb, the 5' RACE reads were re-called with MiXCR into one record per CDR3 protein. The table shows approximately 5,000 distinct CDR3 sequences, with around a third occurring only once. The chain employs TRBV12-3 or TRBV12-4 and TRBJ2-3, with D unresolved. The TCR comes from a female donor with breast cancer. Sequenced input: naive CD4+ T cells sorted from a lymph node. Stated subset: naive CD4+ T cells, CD4+CD45RA+CD25-. This CDR3 reads CASSFSFSLTDTQYF. CDR3 nucleotide sequence: TGTGCCAGCAGTTTTTCGTTCTCCCTAACAGATACGCAGTATTTT.